This T cell receptor beta chain was retrieved from a study of identical twins. TCRdb re-derived calls from the 5' RACE reads in MiXCR, one entry per CDR3 protein. The table lists approximately 600,000 distinct CDR3 sequences, about 7% of them singletons. Donors uniformly comprised healthy Caucasians. Germline V gene sequence: CDR1 MGHDK, CDR2 SYGVNS. There are 11 residues in the CDR3. The V end was cut by 0 bases, the J end by 7 bases, with 3 bases between. This clonotype appeared many times. A further study also used this sample, focusing on yellow fever vaccine responses in identical twins.

The sequencing input was PBMCs. This TCR was sampled from a woman under 30 in good health. The chain links TRBV25-1 to TRBJ2-5; D unresolved. The CDR3 loop is CASSEYGTQYF. DNA of the CDR3: TGTGCCAGCAGTGAATATGGGACCCAGTACTTC.